This is a list of T cell receptor beta chains from one sample in a study of blood T cell repertoires in COVID-19. Assay: immunoSEQ multiplex PCR; the TCRdb copy retains only in-frame clones and omits some. There are 310,000 or so clones in the sample; around 90% occur only once, and under 6.5% lies in the top ten. The sample comprised peripheral blood. These TCRs come from a man younger than 30 who had recovered from COVID-19. CDR3s leave out the opening cysteine and the closing phenylalanine or tryptophan.

V: TRBV30; J: TRBJ2-3; CDR3: AWTPGGGSTDTQY
V: TRBV5-5; J: TRBJ2-7; CDR3: ASSLLNRELNEQY
V: TRBV19; J: TRBJ1-1; CDR3: ASSIGQGARTEAF
V: TRBV7-9; J: TRBJ1-1; CDR3: ASRYQGEAF
V: TRBV27; J: TRBJ1-2; CDR3: ASSATGQVNKGYGYT
V: TRBV7-2; J: TRBJ2-6; CDR3: ASSPGGANVLT
V: TRBV5-4; J: TRBJ2-1; CDR3: ASSLGTGKDYNEQF
V: TRBV6-2/TRBV6-3; J: TRBJ2-1; CDR3: ASSPPGASGDNEQF
V: TRBV11-3; J: TRBJ1-1; CDR3: ASSLDRMNTEAF
V: TRBV19; J: TRBJ2-2; CDR3: ASDRDTGELF
V: TRBV6-1; J: TRBJ1-3; CDR3: ASSEATGSGNTIY
V: TRBV3-1/TRBV3-2; J: TRBJ2-1; CDR3: ASSQTSGRAEQF
V: TRBV5-1; J: TRBJ2-1; CDR3: ASSLSQGGINEQF
V: TRBV12-3/TRBV12-4; J: TRBJ2-7; CDR3: ASSLMVRDEQY
V: TRBV2; J: TRBJ2-2; CDR3: ASREGTGELF
V: TRBV5-8; J: TRBJ1-2; CDR3: ASSSMRVPNYGYT
V: TRBV7-3; J: TRBJ1-5; CDR3: ASSSRAGQPQH
V: TRBV6-6; J: TRBJ2-7; CDR3: ASSYQGTSGGYEQY
V: TRBV18; J: TRBJ1-2; CDR3: ASSPTGTQGAYGYT
V: TRBV4-1; J: TRBJ2-7; CDR3: ASSQGGGLAGVNNEQY
V: TRBV6-2/TRBV6-3; J: TRBJ2-7; CDR3: ASSYPLFLSGGYEQY
V: TRBV5-1; J: TRBJ2-1; CDR3: ASSGQNKNEQF
V: TRBV4-1; J: TRBJ1-3; CDR3: ASSPLSGLGNTIY
V: TRBV11-1; J: TRBJ2-5; CDR3: ASSFDFQETQY
V: TRBV7-2; J: TRBJ2-7; CDR3: ASSLAAGSYEQY
V: TRBV4-1; J: TRBJ1-2; CDR3: ASSPQTGTNYGYT
V: TRBV3-1/TRBV3-2; J: TRBJ2-3; CDR3: ASSQRRGHITDTQY
V: TRBV4-3; J: TRBJ1-1; CDR3: ASSLMGSGAEAF
V: TRBV7-3; J: TRBJ1-2; CDR3: ASSPATGYGYT